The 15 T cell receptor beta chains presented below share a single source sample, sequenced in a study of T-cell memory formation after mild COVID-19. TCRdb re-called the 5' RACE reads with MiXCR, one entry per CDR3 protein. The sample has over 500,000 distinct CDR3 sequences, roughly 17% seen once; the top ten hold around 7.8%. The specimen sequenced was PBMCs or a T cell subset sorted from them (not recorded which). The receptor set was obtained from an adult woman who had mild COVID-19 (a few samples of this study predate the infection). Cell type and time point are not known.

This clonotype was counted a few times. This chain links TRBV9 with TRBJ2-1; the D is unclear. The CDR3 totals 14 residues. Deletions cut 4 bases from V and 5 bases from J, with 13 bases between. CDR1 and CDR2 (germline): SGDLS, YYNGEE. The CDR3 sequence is CASSFPGGDNEQFF. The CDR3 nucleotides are TGTGCCAGCAGCTTCCCCGGCGGAGACAATGAGCAGTTCTTC.

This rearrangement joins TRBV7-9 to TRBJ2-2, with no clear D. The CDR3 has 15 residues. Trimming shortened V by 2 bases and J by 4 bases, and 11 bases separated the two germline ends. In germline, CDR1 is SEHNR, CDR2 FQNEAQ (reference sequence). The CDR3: CASSLLGQITGELFF. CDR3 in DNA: TGTGCCAGCAGCTTATTAGGTCAGATCACCGGGGAGCTGTTTTTT.

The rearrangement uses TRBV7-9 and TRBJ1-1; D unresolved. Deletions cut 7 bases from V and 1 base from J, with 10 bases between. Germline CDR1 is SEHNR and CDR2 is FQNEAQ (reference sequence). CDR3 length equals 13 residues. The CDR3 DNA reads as TGTGCCAGCACCCTCTACGGGAACACTGAAGCTTTCTTT. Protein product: CASTLYGNTEAFF.

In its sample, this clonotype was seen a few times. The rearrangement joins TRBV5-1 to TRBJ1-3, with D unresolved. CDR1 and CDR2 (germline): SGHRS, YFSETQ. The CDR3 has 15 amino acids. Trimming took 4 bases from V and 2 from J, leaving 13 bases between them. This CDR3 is CASSLGSGTGNTIYF. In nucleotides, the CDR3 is TGCGCCAGCAGCCTGGGATCTGGGACTGGAAACACCATATATTTT.

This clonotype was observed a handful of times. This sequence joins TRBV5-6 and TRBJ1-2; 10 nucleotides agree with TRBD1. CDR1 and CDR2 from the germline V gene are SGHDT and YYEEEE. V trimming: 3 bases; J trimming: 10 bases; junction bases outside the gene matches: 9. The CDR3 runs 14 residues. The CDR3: CASSSVTGGLVYTF. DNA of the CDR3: TGTGCCAGCAGCTCTGTGACAGGGGGCTTAGTCTACACCTTC. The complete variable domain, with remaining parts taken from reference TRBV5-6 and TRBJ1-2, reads DAGVTQSPTHLIKTRGQQVTLRCSPKSGHDTVSWYQQALGQGPQFIFQYYEEEERQRGNFPDRFSGHQFPNYSSELNVNALLLGDSALYLCASSSVTGGLVYTFGSGTRLTVV.

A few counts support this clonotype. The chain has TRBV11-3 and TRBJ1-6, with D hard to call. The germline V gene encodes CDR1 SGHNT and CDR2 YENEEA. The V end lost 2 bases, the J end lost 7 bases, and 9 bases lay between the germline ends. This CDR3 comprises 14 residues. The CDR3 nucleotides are TGTGCCAGCAGCTTAAGCACACCGAATTCACCCCTCCACTTT. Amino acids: CASSLSTPNSPLHF.

The CDR3 DNA reads as TGTGCCAGCACCTGGGAACAGGGAAACACCATATATTTT. This encodes CASTWEQGNTIYF. The chain employs TRBV2 and TRBJ1-3, with unresolved D. The germline V gene encodes CDR1 SNHLY and CDR2 FYNNEI. Trimming stripped 7 bases from V and 4 bases from J, with 11 bases between. The CDR3 has 13 amino acids.

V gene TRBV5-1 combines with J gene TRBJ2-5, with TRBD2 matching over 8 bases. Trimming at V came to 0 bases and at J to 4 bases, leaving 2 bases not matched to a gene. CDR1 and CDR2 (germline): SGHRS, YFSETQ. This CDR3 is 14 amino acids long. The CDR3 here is CASSLDGTRETQYF. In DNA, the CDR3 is TGCGCCAGCAGCTTGGATGGGACTAGAGAGACCCAGTACTTC.

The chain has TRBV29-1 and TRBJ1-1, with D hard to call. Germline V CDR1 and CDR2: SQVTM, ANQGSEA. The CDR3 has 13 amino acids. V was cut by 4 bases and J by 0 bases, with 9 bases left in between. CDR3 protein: CSVVVSLNTEAFF. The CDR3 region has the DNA TGCAGCGTTGTAGTTAGCCTGAACACTGAAGCTTTCTTT.

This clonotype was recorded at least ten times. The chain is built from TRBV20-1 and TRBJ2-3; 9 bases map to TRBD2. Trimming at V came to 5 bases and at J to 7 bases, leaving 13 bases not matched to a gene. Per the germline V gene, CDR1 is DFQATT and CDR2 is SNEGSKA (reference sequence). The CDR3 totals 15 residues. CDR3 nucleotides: TGCAGTGCTTATCCCCCGGGACTAGCAGTTAATACGCAGTATTTT. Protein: CSAYPPGLAVNTQYF.

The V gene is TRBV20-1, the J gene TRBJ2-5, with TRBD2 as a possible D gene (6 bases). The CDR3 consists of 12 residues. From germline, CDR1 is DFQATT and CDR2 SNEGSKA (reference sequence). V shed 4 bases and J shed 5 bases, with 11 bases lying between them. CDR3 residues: CSAKRVGETQYF. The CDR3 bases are TGCAGTGCTAAGCGGGTAGGGGAGACCCAGTACTTC.

The CDR3 nucleotides are TGTGCCAGCAGGGGGACAGGAGCTAACTATGGCTACACCTTC. It encodes CASRGTGANYGYTF. The genes are TRBV12-3 or TRBV12-4 and TRBJ1-2, with 8 bases lining up with TRBD1. The CDR3 runs to 14 residues. Trimming cost V 6 bases and J 0 bases; bases outside gene matches: 3.

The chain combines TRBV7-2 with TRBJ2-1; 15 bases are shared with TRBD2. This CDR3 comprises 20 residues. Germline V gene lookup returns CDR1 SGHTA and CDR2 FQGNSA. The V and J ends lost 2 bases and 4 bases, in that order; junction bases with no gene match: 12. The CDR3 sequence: CASSLFPGLAGGASYNEQFF. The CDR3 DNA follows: TGTGCCAGCAGCTTATTTCCGGGACTAGCGGGGGGAGCCTCATACAATGAGCAGTTCTTC.

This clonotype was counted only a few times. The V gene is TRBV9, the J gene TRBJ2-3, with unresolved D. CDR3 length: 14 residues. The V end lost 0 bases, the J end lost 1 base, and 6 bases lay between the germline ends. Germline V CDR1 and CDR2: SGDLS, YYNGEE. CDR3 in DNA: TGTGCCAGCAGCGTAGACGGAGGCACAGATACGCAGTATTTT. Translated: CASSVDGGTDTQYF. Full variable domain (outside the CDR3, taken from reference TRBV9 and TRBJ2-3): DSGVTQTPKHLITATGQRVTLRCSPRSGDLSVYWYQQSLDQGLQFLIQYYNGEERAKGNILERFSAQQFPDLHSELNLSSLELGDSALYFCASSVDGGTDTQYFGPGTRLTVL.

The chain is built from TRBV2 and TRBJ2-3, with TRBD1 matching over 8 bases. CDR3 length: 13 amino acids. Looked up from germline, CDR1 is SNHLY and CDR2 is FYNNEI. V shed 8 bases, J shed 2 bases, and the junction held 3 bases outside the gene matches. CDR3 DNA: TGTGCCAGCGACAGGGGCCTCACAGATACGCAGTATTTT. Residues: CASDRGLTDTQYF. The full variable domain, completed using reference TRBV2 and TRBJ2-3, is EPEVTQTPSHQVTQMGQEVILRCVPISNHLYFYWYRQILGQKVEFLVSFYNNEISEKSEIFDDQFSVERPDGSNFTLKIRSTKLEDSAMYFCASDRGLTDTQYFGPGTRLTVL.